This T cell receptor (beta chain) was obtained from a study of cytomegalovirus exposure and HLA in healthy donors. By share, this clone counts as medium-sized (0.01 to 0.1%). V was pared by 0 bases and J by 6 bases, with 0 bases of the junction left unmatched. The germline gives CDR1 MRHNA, CDR2 SNTAGT. This CDR3 is built from 15 residues. Both 60 Vbeta primers and 13 Jbeta primers went into the PCR. Data came from immunoSEQ multiplex PCR; TCRdb stores just in-frame clones and leaves some out. The sample consists of around 190,000 clones, approximately 85% of them appearing once. The chain links TRBV6-4 to TRBJ2-1; 12 bases agree with TRBD2. This TCR was sampled from a young man in good health and CMV-seronegative. The sequenced material came from PBMCs. The CDR3 loop reads CASSDSTSGSNEQFF. The CDR3 nucleotides read TGTGCCAGCAGTGACTCGACTAGCGGGAGCAATGAGCAGTTCTTC.